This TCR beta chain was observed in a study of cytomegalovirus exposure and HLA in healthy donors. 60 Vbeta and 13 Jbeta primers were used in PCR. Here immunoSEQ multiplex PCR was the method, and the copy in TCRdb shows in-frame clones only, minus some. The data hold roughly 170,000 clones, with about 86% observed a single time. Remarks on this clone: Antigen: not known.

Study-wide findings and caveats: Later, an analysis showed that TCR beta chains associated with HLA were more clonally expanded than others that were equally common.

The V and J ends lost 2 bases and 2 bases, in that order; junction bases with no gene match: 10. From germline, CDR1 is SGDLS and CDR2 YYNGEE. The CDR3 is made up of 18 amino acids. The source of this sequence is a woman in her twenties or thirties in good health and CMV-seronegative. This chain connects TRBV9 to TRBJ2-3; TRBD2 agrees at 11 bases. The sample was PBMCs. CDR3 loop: CASSVDATSGAITDTQYF. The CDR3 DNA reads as TGTGCCAGCAGCGTGGACGCGACTAGCGGGGCCATCACAGATACGCAGTATTTT.